This TCR beta chain was recovered during a study of cytomegalovirus exposure and HLA in healthy donors. A note on this clone: The antigen remains unidentified.

Findings and caveats of the study: A later analysis reportedly found that, within productive TCRs, an Asian-associated ancestry cluster had fewer N-insertions than the mean observed across the approximately 700 donors.

The PCR contained 60 Vbeta and 13 Jbeta primers. Profiling relied on immunoSEQ multiplex PCR, and the TCRdb table lists in-frame clones only, not all of them. This table has approximately 190,000 clones, 70% to 80% appearing once. The CDR3 runs to 21 residues. The germline V gene has CDR1 SGDLS and CDR2 YYNGEE. J lost 2 bases, V lost 3 bases, and 19 bases had no gene match. The receptor was isolated from a woman aged 25 to 39 in good health and CMV-seropositive. Sequenced: PBMCs. The chain employs TRBV9 and TRBJ2-1; 11 bases line up with TRBD2. This chain's CDR3 is CASSANPRTKGLAEAYNEQFF. The DNA for the CDR3 is TGTGCCAGCAGCGCGAATCCTAGGACAAAGGGACTAGCGGAGGCCTACAATGAGCAGTTCTTC.